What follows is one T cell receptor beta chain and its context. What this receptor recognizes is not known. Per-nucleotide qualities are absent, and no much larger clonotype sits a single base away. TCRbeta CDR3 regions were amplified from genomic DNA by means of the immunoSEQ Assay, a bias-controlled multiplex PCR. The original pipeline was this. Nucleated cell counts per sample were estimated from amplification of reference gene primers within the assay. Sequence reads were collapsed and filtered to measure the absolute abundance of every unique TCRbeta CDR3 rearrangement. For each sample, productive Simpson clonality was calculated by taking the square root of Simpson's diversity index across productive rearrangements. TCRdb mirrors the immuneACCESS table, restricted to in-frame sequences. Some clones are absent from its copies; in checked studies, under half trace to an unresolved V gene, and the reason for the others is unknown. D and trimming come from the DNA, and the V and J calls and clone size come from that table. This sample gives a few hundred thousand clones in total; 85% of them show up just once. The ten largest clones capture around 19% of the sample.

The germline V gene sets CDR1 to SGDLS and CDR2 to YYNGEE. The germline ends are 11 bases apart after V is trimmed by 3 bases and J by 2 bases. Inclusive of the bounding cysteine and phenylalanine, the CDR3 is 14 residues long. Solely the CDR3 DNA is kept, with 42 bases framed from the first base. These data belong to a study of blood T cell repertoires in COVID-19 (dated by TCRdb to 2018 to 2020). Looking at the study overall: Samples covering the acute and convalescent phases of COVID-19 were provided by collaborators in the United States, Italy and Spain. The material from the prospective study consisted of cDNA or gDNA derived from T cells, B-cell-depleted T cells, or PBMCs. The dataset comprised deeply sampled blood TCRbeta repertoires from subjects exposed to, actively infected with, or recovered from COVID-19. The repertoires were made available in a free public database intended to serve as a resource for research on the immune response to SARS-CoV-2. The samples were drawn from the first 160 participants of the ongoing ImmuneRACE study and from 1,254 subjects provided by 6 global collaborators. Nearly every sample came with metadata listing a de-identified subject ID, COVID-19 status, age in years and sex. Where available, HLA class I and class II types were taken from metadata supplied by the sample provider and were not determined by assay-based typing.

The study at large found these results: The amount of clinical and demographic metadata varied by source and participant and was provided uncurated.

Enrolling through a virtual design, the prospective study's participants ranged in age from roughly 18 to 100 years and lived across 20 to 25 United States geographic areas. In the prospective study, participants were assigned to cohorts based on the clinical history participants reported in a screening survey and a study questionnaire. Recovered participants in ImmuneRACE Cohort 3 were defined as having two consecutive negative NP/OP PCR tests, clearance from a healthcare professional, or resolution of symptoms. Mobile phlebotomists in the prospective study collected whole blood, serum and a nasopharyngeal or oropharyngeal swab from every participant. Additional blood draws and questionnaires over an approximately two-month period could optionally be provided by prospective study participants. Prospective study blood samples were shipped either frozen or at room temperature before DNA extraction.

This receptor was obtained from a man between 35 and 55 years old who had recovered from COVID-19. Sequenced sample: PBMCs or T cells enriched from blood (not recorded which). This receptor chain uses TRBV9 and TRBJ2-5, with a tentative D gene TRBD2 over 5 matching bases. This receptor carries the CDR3 CASSESGSQETQYF. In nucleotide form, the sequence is TGTGCCAGCAGCGAGAGCGGTTCGCAAGAGACCCAGTACTTC. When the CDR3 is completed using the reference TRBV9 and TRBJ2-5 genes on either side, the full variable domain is DSGVTQTPKHLITATGQRVTLRCSPRSGDLSVYWYQQSLDQGLQFLIQYYNGEERAKGNILERFSAQQFPDLHSELNLSSLELGDSALYFCASSESGSQETQYFGPGTRLLVL.